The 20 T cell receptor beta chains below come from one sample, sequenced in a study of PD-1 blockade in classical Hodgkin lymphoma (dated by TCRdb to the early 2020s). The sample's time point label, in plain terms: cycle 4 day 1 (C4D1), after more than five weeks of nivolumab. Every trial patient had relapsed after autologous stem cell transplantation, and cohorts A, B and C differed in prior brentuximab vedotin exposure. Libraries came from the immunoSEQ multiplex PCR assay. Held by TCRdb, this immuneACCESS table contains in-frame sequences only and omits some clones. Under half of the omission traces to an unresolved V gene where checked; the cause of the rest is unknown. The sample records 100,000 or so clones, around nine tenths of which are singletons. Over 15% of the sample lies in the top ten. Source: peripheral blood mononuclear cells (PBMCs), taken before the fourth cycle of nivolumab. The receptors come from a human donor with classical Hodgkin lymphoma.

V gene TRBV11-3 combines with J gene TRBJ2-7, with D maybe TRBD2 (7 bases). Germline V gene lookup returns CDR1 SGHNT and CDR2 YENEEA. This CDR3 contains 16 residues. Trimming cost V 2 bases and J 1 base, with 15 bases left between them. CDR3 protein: CASSLKLRGASYEQYF. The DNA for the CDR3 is TGTGCCAGCAGCTTAAAATTACGGGGGGCATCCTACGAGCAGTACTTC.

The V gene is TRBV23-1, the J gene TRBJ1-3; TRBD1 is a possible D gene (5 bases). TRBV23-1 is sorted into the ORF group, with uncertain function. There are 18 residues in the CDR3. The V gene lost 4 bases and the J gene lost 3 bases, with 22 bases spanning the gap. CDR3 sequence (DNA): TGCGCCAGCAGTCGAGGGACTTATTGCCCGTGGGATGGAAACACCATATATTTT. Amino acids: CASSRGTYCPWDGNTIYF.

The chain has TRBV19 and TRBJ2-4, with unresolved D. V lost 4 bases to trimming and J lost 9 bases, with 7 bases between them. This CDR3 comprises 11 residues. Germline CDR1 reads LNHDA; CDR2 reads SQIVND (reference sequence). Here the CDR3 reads CASSTGFIQYF. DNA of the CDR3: TGTGCCAGTAGTACAGGATTCATTCAGTACTTC. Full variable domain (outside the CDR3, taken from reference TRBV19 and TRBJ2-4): DGGITQSPKYLFRKEGQNVTLSCEQNLNHDAMYWYRQDPGQGLRLIYYSQIVNDFQKGDIAEGYSVSREKKESFPLTVTSAQKNPTAFYLCASSTGFIQYFGAGTRLSVL.

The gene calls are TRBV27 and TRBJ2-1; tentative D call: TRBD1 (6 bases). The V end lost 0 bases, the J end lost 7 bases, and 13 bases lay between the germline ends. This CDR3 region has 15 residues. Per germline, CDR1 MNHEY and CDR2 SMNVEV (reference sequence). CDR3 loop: CASSLSGERGNEQFF. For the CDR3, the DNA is TGTGCCAGCAGTTTATCGGGGGAAAGGGGGAATGAGCAGTTCTTC.

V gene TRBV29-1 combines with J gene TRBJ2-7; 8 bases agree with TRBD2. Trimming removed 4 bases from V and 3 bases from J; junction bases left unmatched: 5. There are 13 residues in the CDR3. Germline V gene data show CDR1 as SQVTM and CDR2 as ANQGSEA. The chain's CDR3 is CSVGAAGGYEQYF. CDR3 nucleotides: TGCAGCGTTGGTGCGGCGGGAGGCTACGAGCAGTACTTC.

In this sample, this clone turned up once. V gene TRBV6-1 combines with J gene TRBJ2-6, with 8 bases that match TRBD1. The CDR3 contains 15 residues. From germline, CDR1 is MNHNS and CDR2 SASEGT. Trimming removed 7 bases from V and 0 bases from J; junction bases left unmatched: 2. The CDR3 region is CASKTGGSGANVLTF. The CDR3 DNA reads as TGTGCCAGCAAAACAGGGGGCTCTGGGGCCAACGTCCTGACTTTC.

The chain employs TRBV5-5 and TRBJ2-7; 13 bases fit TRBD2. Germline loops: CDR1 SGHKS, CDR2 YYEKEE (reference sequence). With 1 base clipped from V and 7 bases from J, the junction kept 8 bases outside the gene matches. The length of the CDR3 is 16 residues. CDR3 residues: CASSLFSTSGRGEQYF. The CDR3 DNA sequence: TGTGCCAGCAGCTTGTTTAGCACTAGCGGGAGGGGTGAGCAGTACTTC.

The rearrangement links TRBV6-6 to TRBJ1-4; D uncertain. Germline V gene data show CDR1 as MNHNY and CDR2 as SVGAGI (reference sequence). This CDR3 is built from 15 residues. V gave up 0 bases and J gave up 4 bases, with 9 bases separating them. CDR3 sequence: CASSYSAGLNEKLFF. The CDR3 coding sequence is TGTGCCAGCAGTTACTCGGCAGGCCTTAATGAAAAACTGTTTTTT.

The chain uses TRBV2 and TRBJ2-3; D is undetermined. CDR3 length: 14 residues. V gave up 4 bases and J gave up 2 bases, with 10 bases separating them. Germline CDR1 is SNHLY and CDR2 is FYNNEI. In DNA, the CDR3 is TGTGCCAGCAGTGTCGCAAGGAACACAGATACGCAGTATTTT. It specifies CASSVARNTDTQYF.

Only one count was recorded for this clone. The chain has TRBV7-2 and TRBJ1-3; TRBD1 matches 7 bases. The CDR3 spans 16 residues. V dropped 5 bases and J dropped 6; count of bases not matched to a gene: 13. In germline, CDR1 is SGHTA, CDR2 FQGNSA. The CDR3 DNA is TGTGCCAGCAGCCCGGGGGACAGACGTGGTGAAAACACCATATATTTT. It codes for CASSPGDRRGENTIYF.

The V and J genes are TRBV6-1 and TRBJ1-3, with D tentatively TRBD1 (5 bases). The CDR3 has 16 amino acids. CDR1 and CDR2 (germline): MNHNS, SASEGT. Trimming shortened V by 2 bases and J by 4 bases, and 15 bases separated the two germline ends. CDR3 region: CASSEPGGLTGNTIYF. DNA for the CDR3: TGTGCCAGCAGTGAACCGGGGGGTCTTACGGGAAACACCATATATTTT.

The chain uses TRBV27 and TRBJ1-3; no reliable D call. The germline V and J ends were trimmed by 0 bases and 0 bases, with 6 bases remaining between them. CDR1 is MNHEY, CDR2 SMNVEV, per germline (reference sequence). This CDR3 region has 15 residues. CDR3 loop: CASSLSTASGNTIYF. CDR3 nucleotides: TGTGCCAGCAGTTTATCCACAGCCTCTGGAAACACCATATATTTT.

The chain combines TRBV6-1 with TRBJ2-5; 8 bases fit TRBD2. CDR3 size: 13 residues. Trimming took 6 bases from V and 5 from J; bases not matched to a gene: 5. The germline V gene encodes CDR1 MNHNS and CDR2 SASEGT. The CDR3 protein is CASSPTGGETQYF. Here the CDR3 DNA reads TGTGCCAGCAGCCCCACGGGGGGGGAGACCCAGTACTTC.

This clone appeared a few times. CDR3 residues: CASYFTAANTEAFF. In DNA form, the CDR3 reads TGTGCCAGCTATTTTACGGCAGCGAACACTGAAGCTTTCTTT. The rearrangement links TRBV27 to TRBJ1-1; no definite D call. From germline, CDR1 is MNHEY and CDR2 SMNVEV (reference sequence). The CDR3 spans 14 residues. The ends were cut back, 8 bases at V and 1 base at J, with 14 bases in the middle.

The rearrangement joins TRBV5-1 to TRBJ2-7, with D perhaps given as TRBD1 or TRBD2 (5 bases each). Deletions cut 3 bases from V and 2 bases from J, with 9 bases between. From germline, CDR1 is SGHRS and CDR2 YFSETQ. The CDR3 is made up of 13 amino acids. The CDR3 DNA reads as TGCGCCAGCAGCTGGGACGACCCCTACGAGCAGTACTTC. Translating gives CASSWDDPYEQYF.

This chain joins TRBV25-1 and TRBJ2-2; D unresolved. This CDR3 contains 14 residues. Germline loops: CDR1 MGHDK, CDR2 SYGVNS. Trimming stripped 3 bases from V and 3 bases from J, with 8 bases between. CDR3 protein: CASSELVYTGELFF. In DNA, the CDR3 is TGTGCCAGCAGTGAGCTCGTCTACACCGGGGAGCTGTTTTTT. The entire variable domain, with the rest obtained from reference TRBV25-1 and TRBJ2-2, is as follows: EADIYQTPRYLVIGTGKKITLECSQTMGHDKMYWYQQDPGMELHLIHYSYGVNSTEKGDLSSESTVSRIRTEHFPLTLESARPSHTSQYLCASSELVYTGELFFGEGSRLTVL.

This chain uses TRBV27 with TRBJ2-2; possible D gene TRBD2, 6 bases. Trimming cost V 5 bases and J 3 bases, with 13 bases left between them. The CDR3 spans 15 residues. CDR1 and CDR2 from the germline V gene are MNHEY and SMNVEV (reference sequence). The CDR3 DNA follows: TGTGCCAGCAGTCCCGGGGGAGCGTACACCGGGGAGCTGTTTTTT. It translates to CASSPGGAYTGELFF.

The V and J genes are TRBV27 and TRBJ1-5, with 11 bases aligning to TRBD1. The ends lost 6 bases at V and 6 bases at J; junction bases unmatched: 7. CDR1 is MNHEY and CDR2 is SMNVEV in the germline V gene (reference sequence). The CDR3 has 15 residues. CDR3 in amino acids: CASRTGQGAFQPQHF. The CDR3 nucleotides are TGTGCCAGCAGAACAGGACAGGGGGCTTTTCAGCCCCAGCATTTT.

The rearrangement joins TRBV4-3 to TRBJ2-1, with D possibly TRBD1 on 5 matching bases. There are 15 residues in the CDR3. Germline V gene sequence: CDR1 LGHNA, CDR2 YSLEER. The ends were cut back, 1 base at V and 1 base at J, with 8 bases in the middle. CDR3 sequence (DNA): TGCGCCAGCAGCCAAGGAACAGGTTCCTACAATGAGCAGTTCTTC. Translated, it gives CASSQGTGSYNEQFF.

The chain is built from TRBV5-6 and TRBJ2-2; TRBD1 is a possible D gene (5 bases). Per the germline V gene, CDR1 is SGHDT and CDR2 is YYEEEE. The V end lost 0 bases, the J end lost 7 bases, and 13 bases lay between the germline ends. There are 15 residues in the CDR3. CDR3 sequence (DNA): TGTGCCAGCAGCTTGGCTCCAGGGTTCGGCGGGGAGCTGTTTTTT. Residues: CASSLAPGFGGELFF.